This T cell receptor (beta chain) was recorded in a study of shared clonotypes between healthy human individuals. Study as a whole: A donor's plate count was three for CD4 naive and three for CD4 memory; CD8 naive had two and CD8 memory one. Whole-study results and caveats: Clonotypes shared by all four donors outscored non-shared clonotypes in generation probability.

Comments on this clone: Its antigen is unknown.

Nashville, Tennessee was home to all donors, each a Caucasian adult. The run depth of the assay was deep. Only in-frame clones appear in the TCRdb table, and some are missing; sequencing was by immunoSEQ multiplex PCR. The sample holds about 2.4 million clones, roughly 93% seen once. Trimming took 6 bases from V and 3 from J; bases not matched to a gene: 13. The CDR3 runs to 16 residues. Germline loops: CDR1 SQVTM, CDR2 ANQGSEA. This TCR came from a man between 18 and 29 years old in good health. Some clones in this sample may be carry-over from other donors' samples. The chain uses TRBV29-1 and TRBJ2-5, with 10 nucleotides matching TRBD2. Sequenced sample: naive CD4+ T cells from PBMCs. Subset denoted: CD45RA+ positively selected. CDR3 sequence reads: CSVRDTGTSEEETQYF. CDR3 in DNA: TGCAGCGTCCGAGACACAGGGACTAGCGAGGAAGAGACCCAGTACTTC. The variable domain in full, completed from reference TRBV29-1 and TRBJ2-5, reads SAVISQKPSRDICQRGTSLTIQCQVDSQVTMMFWYRQQPGQSLTLIATANQGSEATYESGFVIDKFPISRPNLTFSTLTVSNMSPEDSSIYLCSVRDTGTSEEETQYFGPGTRLLVL.